These 24 T cell receptor beta chains were sequenced from one sample in a study of blood T cells in healthy people across ages. Alongside a J-beta primer mix, a sample-barcoded 5' primer served in a second PCR lasting about 6 to 12 cycles. TCRdb reanalysed the 5' RACE reads using MiXCR and keeps one entry per CDR3 protein. The data show roughly 700,000 distinct CDR3 sequences, approximately 29% seen once. The material sequenced was blood. These receptor sequences come from an elderly woman in good health.

This clonotype was seen repeatedly, ten times or more. The chain couples TRBV7-8 to TRBJ2-7, with a possible D match to TRBD1 (5 bases). The V end lost 0 bases, the J end lost 5 bases, and 14 bases lay between the germline ends. Per germline, CDR1 SGHVS and CDR2 FQNEAQ. The CDR3 spans 15 residues. Here the CDR3 DNA reads TGTGCCAGCAGCTTAGCGGGCGGCCAGGGCGACGAGCAGTACTTC. This codes for CASSLAGGQGDEQYF.

This clonotype has just a few counts. This chain links TRBV7-8 with TRBJ1-4; perhaps TRBD1 as D (6 bases). This CDR3 is built from 15 residues. The V gene lost 2 bases and the J gene lost 3 bases, with 10 bases spanning the gap. Germline CDR1 SGHVS, CDR2 FQNEAQ. The CDR3 spells CASSLTRTANEKLFF. CDR3 coding DNA: TGTGCCAGCAGCTTAACCCGGACAGCTAATGAAAAACTGTTTTTT. The full variable domain, rest sourced from reference TRBV7-8 and TRBJ1-4, is GAGVSQSPRYKVAKRGQDVALRCDPISGHVSLFWYQQALGQGPEFLTYFQNEAQLDKSGLPSDRFFAERPEGSVSTLKIQRTQQEDSAVYLCASSLTRTANEKLFFGSGTQLSVL.

This clonotype has at least ten counts. The CDR3 loop is CAWSIKSGYEFF. CDR3 nucleotide sequence: TGTGCCTGGAGTATCAAATCAGGGTACGAGTTCTTC. The chain combines TRBV30 with TRBJ2-1; weak D call: TRBD1 (5 bases). Germline CDR1 GTSNPN, CDR2 SVGIG (reference sequence). V was trimmed by 2 bases and J by 14 bases, leaving 16 bases between them. The CDR3 extends over 12 amino acids.

This clonotype came up a few times. A read error is possible here, since a much larger clone lies one base away. The V call is TRBV5-1, the J call TRBJ1-2; 8 bases agree with TRBD1. The trim removed 4 bases at V and 6 bases at J, leaving 8 bases unmatched. CDR1 is SGHRS, CDR2 YFSETQ, per germline. This CDR3 comprises 14 residues. CDR3 in amino acids: CASSAGDRRHGYTF. The CDR3 region has the DNA TGCGCCAGCAGCGCGGGGGACAGGAGACATGGCTACACCTTC.

On this clonotype: A much more abundant neighbour one base away suggests this may be a read error. This chain joins TRBV6-5 and TRBJ1-2; D may be TRBD1 (5 bases). This CDR3 has 15 residues. Germline-derived CDR1 and CDR2 are MNHEY and SVGAGI. The CDR3 DNA is TGTGCCAGCAGTAACGACCCGGGACCAAACTATGACTACACCTTC. Translated: CASSNDPGPNYDYTF.

This clonotype appeared many times. The rearrangement links TRBV5-1 to TRBJ2-7; the D gene is possibly TRBD2 (5 bases). V lost 0 bases and J lost 5, with 9 bases in between. Germline V lookup: CDR1 SGHRS, CDR2 YFSETQ. This CDR3 region has 13 residues. The CDR3 here is CASSLDGVDEQYF. The CDR3 coding sequence is TGCGCCAGCAGCTTGGACGGGGTAGACGAGCAGTACTTC.

This clonotype was recorded at least ten times. This rearrangement joins TRBV4-2 to TRBJ2-3; TRBD2 matches at 11 bases. J gave up 12 bases and V 1 base, and 12 bases lay outside the gene matches. The germline V gene encodes CDR1 LGHNA and CDR2 YNFKEQ. The CDR3 loop spans 16 amino acids. The CDR3 DNA sequence: TGTGCCAGCAGCCAAGCGACACTCGGGACTAGCGGTACACAGTATTTT. Its translation is CASSQATLGTSGTQYF.

This clonotype came up a few times. The chain is built from TRBV6-2 or TRBV6-3 and TRBJ1-1; a possible D gene is TRBD1 (6 bases). Germline V gene data show CDR1 as MNHEY and CDR2 as SVGEGT. Trimming left V 2 bases short and J 4 bases short, with 11 bases between. The CDR3 consists of 14 residues. CDR3 in amino acids: CASSYGYRATEAFF. The CDR3 nucleotides are TGTGCCAGCAGTTACGGATACAGGGCCACTGAAGCTTTCTTT.

V gene TRBV4-3 combines with J gene TRBJ2-3; no clear D gene. V was cut by 0 bases and J by 5 bases, with 12 bases left in between. The CDR3 sequence is 15 residues long. Germline V gives CDR1 LGHNA, CDR2 YSLEER. CDR3 coding DNA: TGCGCCAGCAGCCAAGAGGTGTTAGTAGGAGATACGCAGTATTTT. It codes for CASSQEVLVGDTQYF.

This clonotype has at least ten counts. The genes are TRBV15 and TRBJ1-2, with a weak D call TRBD1 (6 bases). Trimming shortened V by 5 bases and J by 7 bases, and 23 bases separated the two germline ends. The CDR3 length is 16 residues. CDR1 LNHNV and CDR2 YYDKDF come from the germline V gene (reference sequence). The CDR3 DNA reads TGTGCCACCAGCTTAGGTTACCTACAGGGAATCTCTGGCTACACCTTC. Translating gives CATSLGYLQGISGYTF.

This clonotype was detected ten times or more. The chain employs TRBV5-4 and TRBJ2-7; D is tentatively TRBD1 or TRBD2 (5 bases each). Between the trimmed V and J ends, which lost 0 bases and 7 bases, there was a span of 20 bases. This CDR3 comprises 16 residues. The V gene's germline CDR1 is SGHNT and CDR2 YYREEE (reference sequence). CDR3 nucleotides: TGTGCCAGCAGCTTGGCAGTTGGGGGATCCTCCCGGGAGCAGTACTTC. It codes for CASSLAVGGSSREQYF.

The chain joins TRBV7-6 to TRBJ1-1, with D perhaps TRBD1 (6 bases). The ends were cut back, 2 bases at V and 1 base at J, with 8 bases in the middle. The length of the CDR3 is 14 residues. CDR1 and CDR2 (germline): SGHVS, FNYEAQ. The CDR3 coding sequence is TGTGCCAGCAGCTTACGGGGGCCGAACACTGAAGCTTTCTTT. It yields the protein CASSLRGPNTEAFF.

This chain joins TRBV7-8 and TRBJ1-5; D unclear. Germline CDR1 reads SGHVS; CDR2 reads FQNEAQ. The V end was cut by 2 bases, the J end by 6 bases, with 8 bases between. The CDR3 has 13 residues. The CDR3 region is CASSLRASQPQHF. CDR3 nucleotides: TGTGCCAGCAGCTTAAGAGCTAGTCAGCCCCAGCATTTT.

The sample holds a few counts of this clonotype. V and J are TRBV12-3 or TRBV12-4 and TRBJ1-6; D gene ambiguous. This CDR3 has 14 residues. Trimming shortened V by 0 bases and J by 8 bases, and 8 bases separated the two germline ends. The CDR3 DNA is TGTGCCAGCAGTTTAGCGCAGGCCTATTCACCCCTCCACTTT. Translating it yields CASSLAQAYSPLHF.

A few counts support this clonotype. The gene calls are TRBV13 and TRBJ2-3; 8 positions match TRBD2. Looked up from germline, CDR1 is PRHDT and CDR2 is FYEKMQ (reference sequence). After removal of 2 bases from V and 5 bases from J, the junction contained 6 bases not matched to a gene. The CDR3 contains 15 residues. In nucleotides, the CDR3 is TGTGCCAGCAGCTTATACGGGGGGGCCGTAGATACGCAGTATTTT. Translated: CASSLYGGAVDTQYF.

V is TRBV6-5 and J is TRBJ2-3; the D gene is possibly TRBD2 (6 bases). Trimming shortened V by 5 bases and J by 2 bases, and 14 bases separated the two germline ends. CDR1 is MNHEY, CDR2 SVGAGI, per germline. This CDR3 contains 15 residues. The CDR3 sequence is CASSGGTDLTDTQYF. For the CDR3, the DNA is TGTGCCAGCAGTGGCGGGACGGACCTCACAGATACGCAGTATTTT.

This clonotype was seen more than once but under ten times. A read error may explain this, as a much larger clone is one base away. This chain joins TRBV3-1 and TRBJ2-6; a possible D gene is TRBD1 (6 bases). CDR1 LGHDT and CDR2 YNNKEL come from the germline V gene (reference sequence). The length of the CDR3 is 16 residues. Here the CDR3 DNA reads TGTGCCAGCAGCCAAACAGGGCCCTCTGGGGCCAACGTCCGGACTTTC. Protein: CASSQTGPSGANVRTF.

This clonotype was seen repeatedly, ten times or more. V is TRBV28 and J is TRBJ2-1, with D possibly matching TRBD2 (5 bases). The V end was cut by 4 bases, the J end by 7 bases, with 17 bases between. The CDR3 consists of 15 residues. Germline loops: CDR1 MDHEN, CDR2 SYDVKM. CDR3 DNA: TGTGCCAGCAGTTCATCTTCGTCCCGAGGGAATGAGCAGTTCTTC. Protein product: CASSSSSSRGNEQFF.

CDR3: CSVEALSTDTQYF. The CDR3, as DNA: TGCAGCGTTGAAGCCCTGAGCACAGATACGCAGTATTTT. This rearrangement joins TRBV29-1 to TRBJ2-3; D is uncertain. CDR1 and CDR2 from the germline V gene are SQVTM and ANQGSEA. CDR3 length: 13 residues. V was pared by 1 base and J by 0 bases, with 5 bases between.

This chain uses TRBV7-9 with TRBJ2-1, with 9 bases fitting TRBD1. Germline values: CDR1 SEHNR, CDR2 FQNEAQ (reference sequence). J was trimmed by 9 bases and V by 5 bases; bases with no gene match: 8. The CDR3 contains 14 residues. The CDR3 coding sequence is TGTGCCAGCAGCGCAGGGACAGGGCCGGGTGAGCAGTTCTTC. Protein sequence: CASSAGTGPGEQFF.

Points on this clonotype: At one end, the junction sequence differs from germline, possibly due to a read error. This chain links TRBV5-6 with TRBJ2-2; a weak D match, TRBD2 (5 bases). In germline, CDR1 is SGHDT, CDR2 YYEEEE. There are 13 residues in the CDR3. The CDR3 loop is CASSPLVTGERFF. In DNA, the CDR3 is TGTGCCAGCAGCCCATTAGTAACCGGGGAGCGGTTTTTT.

DNA for the CDR3: TGTGCCAGCAGCGCCGAGGGGGCCGGGAACCACAATGAGCAGTTCTTC. The encoded protein is CASSAEGAGNHNEQFF. The rearrangement links TRBV7-9 to TRBJ2-1; 7 bases agree with TRBD1. Germline V CDR1 and CDR2: SEHNR, FQNEAQ (reference sequence). This CDR3 is 16 amino acids long. Trimming took 5 bases from V and 5 from J; bases not matched to a gene: 12. The full variable domain, with the rest looked up from reference TRBV7-9 and TRBJ2-1, is DTGVSQNPRHKITKRGQNVTFRCDPISEHNRLYWYRQTLGQGPEFLTYFQNEAQLEKSRLLSDRFSAERPKGSFSTLEIQRTEQGDSAMYLCASSAEGAGNHNEQFFGPGTRLTVL.

This clonotype was observed many times. This rearrangement joins TRBV7-8 to TRBJ2-3, with TRBD2 matching 11 bases. Germline CDR1 SGHVS, CDR2 FQNEAQ. Trimming took 5 bases from V and 1 from J; bases not matched to a gene: 11. This CDR3 has 18 residues. CDR3 bases: TGTGCCAGCAGCGACCGAGCGATGACTAGCGGGGGCACAGATACGCAGTATTTT. It is translated as CASSDRAMTSGGTDTQYF.

This clonotype was seen ten or more times. This chain links TRBV24-1 with TRBJ2-5, with TRBD2 matching over 13 bases. The V gene's germline CDR1 is KGHDR and CDR2 SFDVKD. CDR3 length: 16 amino acids. V dropped 3 bases and J dropped 5; count of bases not matched to a gene: 5. The CDR3 spells CATSDPGLAGKETQYF. The CDR3 coding sequence is TGTGCCACCAGTGATCCGGGACTAGCGGGGAAGGAGACCCAGTACTTC.